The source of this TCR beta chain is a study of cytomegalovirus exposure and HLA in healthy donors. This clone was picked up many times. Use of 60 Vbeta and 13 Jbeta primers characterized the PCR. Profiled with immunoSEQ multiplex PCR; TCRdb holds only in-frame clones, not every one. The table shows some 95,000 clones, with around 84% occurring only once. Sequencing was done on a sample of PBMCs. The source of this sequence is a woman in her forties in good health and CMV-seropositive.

The CDR3 protein is CASSKFGGDNEKLFF. CDR3 nucleotide sequence: TGTGCCAGCAGTAAATTCGGGGGAGACAATGAAAAACTGTTTTTT. The chain links TRBV27 to TRBJ1-4, with a weak D call TRBD1 (5 bases). The length of the CDR3 is 15 residues. V was trimmed by 5 bases and J by 5 bases, leaving 15 bases between them. Germline V gene data show CDR1 as MNHEY and CDR2 as SMNVEV (reference sequence). The whole variable domain, filled in from reference TRBV27 and TRBJ1-4, reads EAQVTQNPRYLITVTGKKLTVTCSQNMNHEYMSWYRQDPGLGLRQIYYSMNVEVTDKGDVPEGYKVSRKEKRNFPLILESPSPNQTSLYFCASSKFGGDNEKLFFGSGTQLSVL.